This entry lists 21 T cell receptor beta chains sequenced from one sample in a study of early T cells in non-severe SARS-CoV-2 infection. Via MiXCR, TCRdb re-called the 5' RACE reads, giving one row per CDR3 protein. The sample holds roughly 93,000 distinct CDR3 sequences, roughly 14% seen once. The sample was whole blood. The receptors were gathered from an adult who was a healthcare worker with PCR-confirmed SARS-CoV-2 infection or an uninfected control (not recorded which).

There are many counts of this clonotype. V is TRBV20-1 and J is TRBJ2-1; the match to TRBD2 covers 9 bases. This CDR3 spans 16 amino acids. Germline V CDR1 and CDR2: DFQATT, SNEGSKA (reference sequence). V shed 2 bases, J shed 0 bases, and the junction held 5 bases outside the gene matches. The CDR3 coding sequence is TGCAGTGCTAGAAGCGGGGGGCAAGGCTCCTACAATGAGCAGTTCTTC. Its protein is CSARSGGQGSYNEQFF.

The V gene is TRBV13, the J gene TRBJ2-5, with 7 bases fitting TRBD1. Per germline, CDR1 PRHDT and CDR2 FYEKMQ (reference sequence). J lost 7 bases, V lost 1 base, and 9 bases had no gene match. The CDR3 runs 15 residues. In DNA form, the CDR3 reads TGTGCCAGCAGCTTAGCAGGGACAGCTACAGGGACCCAGTACTTC. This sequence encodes CASSLAGTATGTQYF.

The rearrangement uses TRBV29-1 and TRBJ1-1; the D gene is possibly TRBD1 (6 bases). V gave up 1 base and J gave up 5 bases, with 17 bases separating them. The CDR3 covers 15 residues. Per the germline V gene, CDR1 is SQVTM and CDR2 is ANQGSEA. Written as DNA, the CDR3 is TGCAGCGTTGAAGGGGTTGCGGGGGGCAAGACTGAAGCTTTCTTT. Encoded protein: CSVEGVAGGKTEAFF.

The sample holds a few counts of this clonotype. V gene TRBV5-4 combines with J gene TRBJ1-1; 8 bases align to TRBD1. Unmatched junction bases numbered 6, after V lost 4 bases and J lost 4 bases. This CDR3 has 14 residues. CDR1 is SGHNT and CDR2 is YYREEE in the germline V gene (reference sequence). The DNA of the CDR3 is TGTGCCAGCAGCCGAAGACAGGGGAGCACTGAAGCTTTCTTT. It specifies CASSRRQGSTEAFF.

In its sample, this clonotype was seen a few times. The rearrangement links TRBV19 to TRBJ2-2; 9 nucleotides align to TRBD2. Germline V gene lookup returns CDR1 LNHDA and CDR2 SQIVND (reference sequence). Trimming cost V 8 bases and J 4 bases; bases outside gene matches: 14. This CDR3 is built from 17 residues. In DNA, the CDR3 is TGTGCCAGTTCCGTTCTAGCTGCGGGGGGGCTCACCGGGGAGCTGTTTTTT. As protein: CASSVLAAGGLTGELFF.

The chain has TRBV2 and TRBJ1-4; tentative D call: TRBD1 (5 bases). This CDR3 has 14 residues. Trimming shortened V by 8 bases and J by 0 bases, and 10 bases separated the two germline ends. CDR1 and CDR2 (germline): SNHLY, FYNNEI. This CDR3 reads CASRIRATNEKLFF. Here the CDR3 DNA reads TGTGCCAGCCGGATCAGGGCAACTAATGAAAAACTGTTTTTT.

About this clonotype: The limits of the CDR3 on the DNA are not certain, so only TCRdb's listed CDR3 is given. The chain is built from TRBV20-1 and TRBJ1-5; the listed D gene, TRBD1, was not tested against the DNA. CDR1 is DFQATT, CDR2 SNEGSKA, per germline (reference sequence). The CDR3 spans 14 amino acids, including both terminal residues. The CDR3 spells CSAFGPGGNQPQHF.

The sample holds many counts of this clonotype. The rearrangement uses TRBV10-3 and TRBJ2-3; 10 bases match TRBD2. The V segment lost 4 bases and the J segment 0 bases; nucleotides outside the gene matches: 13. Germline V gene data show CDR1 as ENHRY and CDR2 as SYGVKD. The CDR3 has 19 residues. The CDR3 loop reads CAISGPDKTSGLSTDTQYF. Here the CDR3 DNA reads TGTGCCATCAGTGGCCCAGATAAGACTAGCGGGCTAAGCACAGATACGCAGTATTTT.

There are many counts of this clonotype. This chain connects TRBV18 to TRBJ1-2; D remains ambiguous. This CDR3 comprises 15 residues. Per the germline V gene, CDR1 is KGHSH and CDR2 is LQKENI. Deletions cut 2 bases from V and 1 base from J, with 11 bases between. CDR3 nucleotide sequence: TGTGCCAGCTCACCAGCAGAAGGATTTAACTATGGCTACACCTTC. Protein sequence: CASSPAEGFNYGYTF.

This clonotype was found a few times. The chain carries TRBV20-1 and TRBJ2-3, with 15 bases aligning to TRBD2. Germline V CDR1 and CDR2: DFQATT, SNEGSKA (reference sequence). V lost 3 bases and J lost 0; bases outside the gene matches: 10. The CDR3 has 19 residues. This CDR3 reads CSASPGLAGGSSSTDTQYF. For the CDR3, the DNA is TGCAGTGCTAGTCCGGGACTAGCGGGGGGTAGCTCTAGCACAGATACGCAGTATTTT.

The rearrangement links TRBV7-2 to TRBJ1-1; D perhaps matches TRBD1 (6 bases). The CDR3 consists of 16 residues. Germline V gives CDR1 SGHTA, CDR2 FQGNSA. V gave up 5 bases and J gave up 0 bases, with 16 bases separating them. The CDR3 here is CASSLHREPMNTEAFF. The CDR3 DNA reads TGTGCCAGCAGCCTCCACAGGGAACCCATGAACACTGAAGCTTTCTTT.

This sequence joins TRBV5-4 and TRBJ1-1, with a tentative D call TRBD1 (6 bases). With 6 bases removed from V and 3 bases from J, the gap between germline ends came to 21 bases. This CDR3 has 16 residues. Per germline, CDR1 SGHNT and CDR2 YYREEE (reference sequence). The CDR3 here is CASTHPGGRGYTEAFF. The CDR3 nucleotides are TGTGCCAGCACCCACCCCGGGGGGCGCGGGTACACTGAAGCTTTCTTT.

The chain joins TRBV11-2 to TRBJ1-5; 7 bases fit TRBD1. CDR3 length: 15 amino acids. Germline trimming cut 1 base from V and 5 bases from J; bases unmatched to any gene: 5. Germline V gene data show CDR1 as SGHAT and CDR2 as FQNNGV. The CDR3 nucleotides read TGTGCCAGCAGCTTAGGCGGGACAGCCGATCAGCCCCAGCATTTT. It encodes CASSLGGTADQPQHF.

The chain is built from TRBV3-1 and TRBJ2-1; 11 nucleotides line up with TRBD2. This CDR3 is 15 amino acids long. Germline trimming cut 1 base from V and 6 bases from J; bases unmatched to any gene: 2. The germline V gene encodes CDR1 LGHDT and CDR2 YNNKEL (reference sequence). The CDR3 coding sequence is TGTGCCAGCAGCCAAGCTAGCGGGGGGTTCAATGAGCAGTTCTTC. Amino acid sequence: CASSQASGGFNEQFF.

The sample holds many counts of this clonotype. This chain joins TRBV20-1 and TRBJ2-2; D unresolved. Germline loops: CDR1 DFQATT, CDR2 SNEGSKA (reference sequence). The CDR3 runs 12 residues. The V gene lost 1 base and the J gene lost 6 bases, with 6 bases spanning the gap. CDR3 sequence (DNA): TGCAGTGCTAGAGGAGAGGCCGGGGAGCTGTTTTTT. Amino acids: CSARGEAGELFF.

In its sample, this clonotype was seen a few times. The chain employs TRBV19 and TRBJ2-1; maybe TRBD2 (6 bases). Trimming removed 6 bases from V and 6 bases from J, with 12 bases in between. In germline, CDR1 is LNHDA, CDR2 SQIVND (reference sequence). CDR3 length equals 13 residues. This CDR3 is CASSISGVNEQFF. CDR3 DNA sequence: TGTGCCAGTAGCATATCGGGGGTCAATGAGCAGTTCTTC.

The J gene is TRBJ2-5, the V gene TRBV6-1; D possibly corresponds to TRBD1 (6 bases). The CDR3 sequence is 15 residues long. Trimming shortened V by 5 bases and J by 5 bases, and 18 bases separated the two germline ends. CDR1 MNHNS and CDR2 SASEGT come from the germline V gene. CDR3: CASSFSQGPVETQYF. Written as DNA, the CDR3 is TGTGCCAGCAGTTTCTCCCAGGGGCCGGTCGAGACCCAGTACTTC.

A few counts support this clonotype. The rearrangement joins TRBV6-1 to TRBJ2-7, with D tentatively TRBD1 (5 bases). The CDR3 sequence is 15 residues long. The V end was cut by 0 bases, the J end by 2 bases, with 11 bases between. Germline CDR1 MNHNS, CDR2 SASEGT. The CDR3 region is CASSEAGQSPYEQYV. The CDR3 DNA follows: TGTGCCAGCAGTGAAGCCGGACAATCTCCCTACGAGCAGTACGTC.

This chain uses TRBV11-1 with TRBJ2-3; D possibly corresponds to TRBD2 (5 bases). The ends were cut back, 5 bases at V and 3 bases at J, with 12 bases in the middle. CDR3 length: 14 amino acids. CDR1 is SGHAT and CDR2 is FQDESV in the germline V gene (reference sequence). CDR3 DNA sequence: TGTGCCAGCAGCCAACGGCCGGGGACAGATACGCAGTATTTT. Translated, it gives CASSQRPGTDTQYF.

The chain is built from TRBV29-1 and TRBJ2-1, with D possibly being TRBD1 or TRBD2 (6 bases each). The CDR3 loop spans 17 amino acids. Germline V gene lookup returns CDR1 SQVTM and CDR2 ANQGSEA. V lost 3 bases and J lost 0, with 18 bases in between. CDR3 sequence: CSVDGGGLLSSYNEQFF. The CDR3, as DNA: TGCAGCGTTGACGGAGGGGGGCTACTGAGCTCCTACAATGAGCAGTTCTTC.

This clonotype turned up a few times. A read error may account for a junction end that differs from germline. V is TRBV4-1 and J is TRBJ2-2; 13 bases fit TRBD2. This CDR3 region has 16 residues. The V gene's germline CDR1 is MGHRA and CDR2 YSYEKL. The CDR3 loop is CTSSHRLAGGAGELFF. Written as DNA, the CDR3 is TGCACCAGCAGCCATCGACTAGCGGGGGGTGCCGGGGAGCTGTTTTTT.